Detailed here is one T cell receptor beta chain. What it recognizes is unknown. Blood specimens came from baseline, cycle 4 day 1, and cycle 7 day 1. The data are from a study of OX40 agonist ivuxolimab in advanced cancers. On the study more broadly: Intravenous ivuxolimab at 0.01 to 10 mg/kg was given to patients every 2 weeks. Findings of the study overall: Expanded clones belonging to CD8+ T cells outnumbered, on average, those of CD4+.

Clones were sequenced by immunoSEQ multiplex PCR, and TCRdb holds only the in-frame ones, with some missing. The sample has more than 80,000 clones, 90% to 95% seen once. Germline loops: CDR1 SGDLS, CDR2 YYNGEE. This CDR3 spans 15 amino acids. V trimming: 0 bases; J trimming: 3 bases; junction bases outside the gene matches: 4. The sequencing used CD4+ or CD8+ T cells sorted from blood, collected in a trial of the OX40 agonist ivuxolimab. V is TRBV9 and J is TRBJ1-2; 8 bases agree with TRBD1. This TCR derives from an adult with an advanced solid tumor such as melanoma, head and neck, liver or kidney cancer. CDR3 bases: TGTGCCAGCAGCGTAGCTTGGGACAGGCACTATGGCTACACCTTC. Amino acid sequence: CASSVAWDRHYGYTF.